This TCR beta chain appears in the sequencing data of a study of CXCR3-negative and CXCR3-positive naive CD8 T cells. A note on this clonotype: Its antigen is as yet unknown.

Via 5' RACE with UMI labels, TRB cDNA libraries were prepared. From its re-call of the 5' RACE reads, TCRdb lists each CDR3 protein once, without DNA. This listing includes 100,000 to 150,000 distinct CDR3 sequences. Germline CDR1 reads SQVTM; CDR2 reads ANQGSEA. This CDR3 has 11 residues. General study points: For memory CD8+ cells diversity was much lower, but both naive subsets had comparably high diversity. Greater hydrophobicity was found in TRB CDR3s of CXCR3-positive naive cells than of CXCR3-negative naive cells. For the naive subsets, surface CD5 was similar, and TCR strength was inferred from TRB CDR3 properties.

Sorts that each held around 300,000 cells were run in triplicate for every CD8+ T cell subset. Source material: naive CXCR3- CD8+ T cells from blood. As for subset: CD45RO-CCR7+CD27+CD95- naive CD8+ T cells lacking CXCR3 (TNR3-). This sequence joins TRBV29-1 and TRBJ2-1. This clonotype was sampled from a human donor in good health. Some clones in this sample may be carry-over from other donors' samples. The CDR3 sequence: CSALRSNEQFF.